The 30 T cell receptor beta chains reported below all come from one sample, sequenced in a study of T-cell memory formation after mild COVID-19. TCRdb fed the 5' RACE reads into MiXCR, producing one record per CDR3 protein. The sample carries hundreds of thousands of distinct CDR3 sequences, more than 20% recorded once. What was sequenced was PBMCs or a T cell subset sorted from them (not recorded which). These receptors were taken from an adult woman who had mild COVID-19 (a few samples of this study predate the infection). Cell type and time point are not known.

The chain links TRBV5-6 to TRBJ2-7, with 7 bases identical to TRBD1. Germline trimming cut 0 bases from V and 2 bases from J; bases unmatched to any gene: 11. This CDR3 is built from 17 residues. CDR1 and CDR2 (germline): SGHDT, YYEEEE. The CDR3 here is CASSLALGQGVAYEQYF. As DNA, the CDR3 is TGTGCCAGCAGCTTGGCCCTGGGGCAGGGGGTCGCCTACGAGCAGTACTTC.

The chain couples TRBV6-5 to TRBJ1-4; no clear D gene. The CDR3 has 15 residues. The germline CDR1 and CDR2 sequences are MNHEY and SVGAGI. The V end lost 0 bases, the J end lost 10 bases, and 15 bases lay between the germline ends. CDR3 nucleotide sequence: TGTGCCAGCAGTTACTCCGCTTTATCTTCAGGAAAACTGTTTTTT. Its protein is CASSYSALSSGKLFF.

V gene TRBV25-1 combines with J gene TRBJ2-5, with 10 bases aligning to TRBD2. Germline V lookup: CDR1 MGHDK, CDR2 SYGVNS. The ends lost 3 bases at V and 4 bases at J; junction bases unmatched: 8. There are 16 residues in the CDR3. The CDR3: CASSDPPSGRGETQYF. The CDR3 bases are TGTGCCAGCAGTGATCCACCTAGCGGGAGAGGAGAGACCCAGTACTTC. Complete variable domain (other parts from reference TRBV25-1 and TRBJ2-5): EADIYQTPRYLVIGTGKKITLECSQTMGHDKMYWYQQDPGMELHLIHYSYGVNSTEKGDLSSESTVSRIRTEHFPLTLESARPSHTSQYLCASSDPPSGRGETQYFGPGTRLLVL.

In this sample, this clonotype turned up a few times. V usage is TRBV6-1 and J usage is TRBJ2-5, with a weak D call TRBD2 (5 bases). Trimming removed 10 bases at V and 1 base at J, with 13 bases between. Germline-derived CDR1 and CDR2 are MNHNS and SASEGT. The CDR3 totals 13 residues. CDR3 DNA sequence: TGTGCCACTTCGAGGGAACGCCAAGAGACCCAGTACTTC. Encoded protein: CATSRERQETQYF.

Only a few counts were recorded for this clonotype. The CDR3 spells CASSQGPSNTGELFF. Written as DNA, the CDR3 is TGTGCCAGCAGCCAAGGCCCCTCGAACACCGGGGAGCTGTTTTTT. This sequence joins TRBV3-1 and TRBJ2-2; D is unclear. There are 15 residues in the CDR3. V lost 1 base and J lost 0, with 6 bases in between. The V gene's germline CDR1 is LGHDT and CDR2 YNNKEL (reference sequence).

This clonotype has just a few counts. V usage is TRBV6-5 and J usage is TRBJ2-1, with 12 bases aligning to TRBD2. J lost 8 bases, V lost 6 bases, and 2 bases had no gene match. The length of the CDR3 is 13 residues. The V gene's germline CDR1 is MNHEY and CDR2 SVGAGI. CDR3 loop: CASRTSGGYEQFF. CDR3 in DNA: TGTGCCAGCAGGACTAGCGGGGGCTATGAGCAGTTCTTC.

The chain carries TRBV12-3 or TRBV12-4 and TRBJ1-2; TRBD1 might be the D (6 bases). The CDR3 has 16 amino acids. V gave up 8 bases and J gave up 1 base, with 20 bases separating them. CDR3 sequence reads: CASRQGNFGRNYGYTF. CDR3 DNA sequence: TGTGCCAGCCGGCAGGGGAACTTCGGTCGTAACTATGGCTACACCTTC.

A few counts support this clonotype. The V call is TRBV15, the J call TRBJ2-7, with D unclear. Looked up from germline, CDR1 is LNHNV and CDR2 is YYDKDF (reference sequence). The V end was cut by 1 base, the J end by 5 bases, with 9 bases between. The CDR3 is made up of 13 amino acids. The CDR3 sequence: CATSRVESDEQYF. The CDR3 DNA reads TGTGCCACCAGCAGAGTGGAAAGTGACGAGCAGTACTTC.

This clonotype has a handful of counts. The rearrangement links TRBV5-1 to TRBJ1-4, with 9 bases fitting TRBD1. The V gene end was trimmed by 4 bases and the J gene end by 2 bases; junction bases not matched to a gene: 3. Germline V gene lookup returns CDR1 SGHRS and CDR2 YFSETQ. This CDR3 spans 15 amino acids. The CDR3 sequence is CASSIDRGTNEKLFF. Written as DNA, the CDR3 is TGCGCCAGCAGCATAGACAGGGGGACTAATGAAAAACTGTTTTTT. Based on the CDR3 plus reference TRBV5-1 and TRBJ1-4, the full variable domain is KAGVTQTPRYLIKTRGQQVTLSCSPISGHRSVSWYQQTPGQGLQFLFEYFSETQRNKGNFPGRFSGRQFSNSRSEMNVSTLELGDSALYLCASSIDRGTNEKLFFGSGTQLSVL.

The chain couples TRBV5-1 to TRBJ2-1; no reliable D call. CDR1 and CDR2 (germline): SGHRS, YFSETQ. The V and J ends lost 5 bases and 2 bases respectively, with 8 bases between them. CDR3 length equals 13 residues. This CDR3 reads CASRVGAYNEQFF. DNA for the CDR3: TGCGCCAGCAGGGTAGGTGCCTACAATGAGCAGTTCTTC.

This chain links TRBV4-2 with TRBJ2-3; either TRBD1 or TRBD2 may supply D (5 bases each). Trimming left V 3 bases short and J 2 bases short, with 15 bases between. The CDR3 runs to 16 residues. Germline V gene lookup returns CDR1 LGHNA and CDR2 YNFKEQ. CDR3 amino acids: CASSHRDHLATDTQYF. As DNA, the CDR3 is TGTGCCAGCAGCCACCGGGACCACCTGGCCACAGATACGCAGTATTTT.

There are a few counts of this clonotype. J is TRBJ1-5 and V is TRBV24-1; D is ambiguous. This CDR3 has 16 amino acids. Trimming pared 2 bases from V and 3 bases from J, leaving 13 bases between. Germline values: CDR1 KGHDR, CDR2 SFDVKD. The DNA of the CDR3 is TGTGCCACCAGTGATTCCCGCAGCGGAGTCAATCAGCCCCAGCATTTT. Protein product: CATSDSRSGVNQPQHF.

The chain uses TRBV12-3 or TRBV12-4 and TRBJ2-5, with TRBD2 matching over 12 bases. CDR3 length equals 15 residues. V was clipped by 4 bases and J by 4 bases; unmatched bases: 4. The CDR3 is CASSSSGGASETQYF. DNA for the CDR3: TGTGCCAGCAGTTCTAGCGGGGGGGCTTCAGAGACCCAGTACTTC.

This rearrangement joins TRBV7-9 to TRBJ2-1; D remains ambiguous. This CDR3 region has 15 residues. In germline, CDR1 is SEHNR, CDR2 FQNEAQ (reference sequence). The V end lost 1 base, the J end lost 0 bases, and 7 bases lay between the germline ends. The CDR3 sequence: CASSLDGRSYNEQFF. The CDR3 DNA reads TGTGCCAGCAGCTTAGACGGCCGCTCCTACAATGAGCAGTTCTTC. The full variable domain, in which reference TRBV7-9 and TRBJ2-1 provide the parts outside the CDR3, is DTGVSQNPRHKITKRGQNVTFRCDPISEHNRLYWYRQTLGQGPEFLTYFQNEAQLEKSRLLSDRFSAERPKGSFSTLEIQRTEQGDSAMYLCASSLDGRSYNEQFFGPGTRLTVL.

The rearrangement uses TRBV6-5 and TRBJ2-1; D may be TRBD1 or TRBD2 (5 bases each). This CDR3 is built from 16 residues. Germline V gives CDR1 MNHEY, CDR2 SVGAGI. The V and J ends lost 2 bases and 7 bases respectively, with 18 bases between them. The CDR3 bases are TGTGCCAGCAGTTACGCGATCTCTGGGGGTGCGAATGAGCAGTTCTTC. The encoded protein is CASSYAISGGANEQFF.

The chain has TRBV4-3 and TRBJ2-5, with 14 nucleotides matching TRBD2. Looked up from germline, CDR1 is LGHNA and CDR2 is YSLEER. CDR3 length: 17 amino acids. Trimming took 4 bases from V and 5 from J; bases not matched to a gene: 9. The CDR3 sequence: CASSRRLAGGPWETQYF. CDR3 in DNA: TGCGCCAGCAGCCGCCGACTAGCGGGAGGGCCTTGGGAGACCCAGTACTTC.

The chain recombines TRBV4-1 with TRBJ1-1, with 7 bases that match TRBD1. V shed 4 bases, J shed 6 bases, and the junction held 20 bases outside the gene matches. The CDR3 loop spans 18 amino acids. CDR1 MGHRA and CDR2 YSYEKL come from the germline V gene. CDR3 in DNA: TGCGCCAGCAGCCCCACAGTTTCGACAGGGCTGGATAGTTCTGAAGCTTTCTTT. It is translated as CASSPTVSTGLDSSEAFF.

This clonotype was seen more than once but under ten times. The chain combines TRBV12-3 or TRBV12-4 with TRBJ2-1; 8 bases agree with TRBD2. There are 15 residues in the CDR3. The V gene end was trimmed by 5 bases and the J gene end by 0 bases; junction bases not matched to a gene: 3. DNA for the CDR3: TGTGCCAGCAGTACAACTAGCGGCTCCTACAATGAGCAGTTCTTC. Residues: CASSTTSGSYNEQFF.

The DNA of the CDR3 is TGTGCCAGCTCCTCGAGCCAGCAAGAGACCCAGTACTTC. This codes for CASSSSQQETQYF. The genes are TRBV18 and TRBJ2-5; D is unresolved. CDR3 length: 13 residues. The germline CDR1 and CDR2 sequences are KGHSH and LQKENI. Trimming removed 6 bases from V and 2 bases from J, with 10 bases in between.

The chain links TRBV7-9 to TRBJ2-7; 7 bases are shared with TRBD1. Germline assignment: CDR1 SEHNR and CDR2 FQNEAQ (reference sequence). The CDR3 has 15 residues. Germline trimming cut 0 bases from V and 5 bases from J; bases unmatched to any gene: 7. CDR3 region: CASSLAGDRAHEQYF. CDR3 coding DNA: TGTGCCAGCAGCTTAGCGGGTGACAGGGCCCACGAGCAGTACTTC.

V and J are TRBV19 and TRBJ2-3; TRBD2 matches 13 bases. J gave up 4 bases and V 3 bases, and 7 bases lay outside the gene matches. The CDR3 spans 17 residues. Germline values: CDR1 LNHDA, CDR2 SQIVND (reference sequence). Here the CDR3 reads CASSMGLAGIDADTQYF. Here the CDR3 DNA reads TGTGCCAGTAGTATGGGACTAGCGGGGATCGATGCAGATACGCAGTATTTT.

This chain links TRBV15 with TRBJ2-3; the match to TRBD1 covers 7 bases. The CDR3 contains 17 residues. J gave up 2 bases and V 2 bases, and 10 bases lay outside the gene matches. The germline V gene encodes CDR1 LNHNV and CDR2 YYDKDF (reference sequence). CDR3 sequence (DNA): TGTGCCACCAGCAGACGGAGAACAGGGGCTGACACAGATACGCAGTATTTT. Its protein product is CATSRRRTGADTDTQYF.

The chain is built from TRBV25-1 and TRBJ2-2; 14 bases are shared with TRBD2. The CDR3 length is 19 residues. V lost 6 bases, J lost 5 bases, and 14 bases stayed unmatched. The germline V gene encodes CDR1 MGHDK and CDR2 SYGVNS. CDR3 loop: CASSEPTSGRALWTGELFF. The CDR3, as DNA: TGTGCCAGCAGCGAACCGACTAGCGGGAGGGCCTTATGGACCGGGGAGCTGTTTTTT.

The CDR3 DNA sequence: TGTGCCAGCAGGGGGGGGGGCCCGACAGATACGCAGTATTTT. As protein: CASRGGGPTDTQYF. V and J are TRBV12-3 or TRBV12-4 and TRBJ2-3, with a tentative D call TRBD2 (7 bases). V was clipped by 6 bases and J by 3 bases, with 13 bases between them. This CDR3 is 14 amino acids long.

V is TRBV3-1 and J is TRBJ2-1; the match to TRBD2 covers 9 bases. V lost 0 bases to trimming and J lost 1 base; unmatched junction nucleotides: 13. There are 20 residues in the CDR3. Germline V gene sequence: CDR1 LGHDT, CDR2 YNNKEL (reference sequence). Here the CDR3 reads CASSQEPLAGFWRSYNEQFF. The CDR3 bases are TGTGCCAGCAGCCAAGAACCGCTAGCGGGGTTTTGGAGGTCCTACAATGAGCAGTTCTTC.

This clonotype was counted between two and nine times. The chain is built from TRBV24-1 and TRBJ2-3, with 8 bases that match TRBD2. CDR1 and CDR2 (germline): KGHDR, SFDVKD. The V and J ends lost 5 bases and 2 bases, in that order; junction bases with no gene match: 5. CDR3 length: 15 residues. The CDR3 is CATSASSGPTDTQYF. Written as DNA, the CDR3 is TGTGCCACCAGTGCGTCTAGCGGGCCCACAGATACGCAGTATTTT.

This clonotype was seen only a few times. The genes are TRBV12-3 or TRBV12-4 and TRBJ1-6; D possibly corresponds to TRBD1 (6 bases). This CDR3 has 14 residues. The V gene lost 7 bases and the J gene lost 8 bases, with 15 bases spanning the gap. The CDR3 region is CASKEGTRYSPLHF. CDR3 DNA sequence: TGTGCCAGCAAGGAGGGGACAAGATATTCACCCCTCCACTTT.

This clonotype was detected only a few times. The chain uses TRBV7-9 and TRBJ2-7; possibly TRBD2 for D (6 bases). In germline, CDR1 is SEHNR, CDR2 FQNEAQ (reference sequence). V lost 4 bases and J 3 bases, leaving 22 bases between the germline ends. The CDR3 consists of 17 residues. DNA for the CDR3: TGTGCCAGCAGCTCTTGGTCCCGACTAGGACGCAGCTACGAGCAGTACTTC. The encoded protein is CASSSWSRLGRSYEQYF.

The chain has TRBV5-1 and TRBJ2-7; tentatively, D is TRBD2 (5 bases). The CDR3 runs to 15 residues. The germline CDR1 and CDR2 sequences are SGHRS and YFSETQ. The V and J ends lost 4 bases and 5 bases respectively, with 19 bases between them. The CDR3 nucleotides read TGCGCCAGCAGCCTTCCTGACTGGGGAGCAAACGAGCAGTACTTC. It translates to CASSLPDWGANEQYF.

This chain connects TRBV6-1 to TRBJ2-1; 7 positions agree with TRBD2. The CDR3 length is 15 residues. V shed 5 bases and J 5 bases; nucleotides not matched to a gene: 9. Germline V lookup: CDR1 MNHNS, CDR2 SASEGT. CDR3 bases: TGTGCCAGCAGTTACCGGGACTATATGAACAATGAGCAGTTCTTC. Translating gives CASSYRDYMNNEQFF.